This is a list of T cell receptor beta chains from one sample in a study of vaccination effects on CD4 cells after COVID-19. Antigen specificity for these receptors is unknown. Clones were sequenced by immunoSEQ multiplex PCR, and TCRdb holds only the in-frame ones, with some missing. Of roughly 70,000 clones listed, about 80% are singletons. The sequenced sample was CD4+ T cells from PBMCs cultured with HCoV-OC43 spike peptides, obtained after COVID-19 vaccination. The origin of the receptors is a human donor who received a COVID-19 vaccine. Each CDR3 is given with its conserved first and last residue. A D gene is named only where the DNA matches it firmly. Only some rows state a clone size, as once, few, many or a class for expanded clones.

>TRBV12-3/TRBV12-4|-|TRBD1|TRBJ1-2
CASSLRQGPGYTF
TGTGCCAGCAGTTTAAGACAGGGACCTGGCTACACCTTC
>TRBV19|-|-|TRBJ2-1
CASSMRGSDEQFF
TGTGCCAGTAGTATGAGGGGTAGCGATGAGCAGTTCTTC
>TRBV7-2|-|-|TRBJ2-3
CASSFSRADTQYF
TGTGCCAGCAGCTTTAGCAGGGCAGATACGCAGTATTTT
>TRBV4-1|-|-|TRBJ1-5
CASSQAGTSDQPQHF
TGCGCCAGCAGCCAAGCCGGGACATCTGATCAGCCCCAGCATTTT
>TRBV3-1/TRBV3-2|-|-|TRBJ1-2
CASRAGRNYGYTF
TGTGCCAGCAGAGCCGGACGGAACTATGGCTACACCTTC
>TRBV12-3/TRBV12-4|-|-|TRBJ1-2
CASSFAGKGGYTF
TGTGCCAGCAGTTTCGCAGGGAAAGGTGGCTACACCTTC
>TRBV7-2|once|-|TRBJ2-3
CASSSRGSSPTDTQYF
TGTGCCAGCAGCTCAAGAGGGAGTTCTCCCACAGATACGCAGTATTTT
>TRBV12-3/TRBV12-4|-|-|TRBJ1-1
CASSPWEAFF
TGTGCCAGCAGTCCTTGGGAAGCTTTCTTT
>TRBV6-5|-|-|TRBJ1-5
CASSYSRFSGQPQHF
TGTGCCAGCAGTTACTCTCGGTTCTCCGGTCAGCCCCAGCATTTT
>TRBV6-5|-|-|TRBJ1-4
CASSLSQGLGEKLFF
TGTGCCAGCAGCCTATCTCAGGGGCTGGGAGAAAAACTGTTTTTT